The 15 T cell receptor beta chains below all came from one sample that was sequenced in a study of T-cell memory formation after mild COVID-19. TCRdb reprocessed the 5' RACE reads with MiXCR, giving one entry per CDR3 protein. The table lists under 300,000 distinct CDR3 sequences, over 15% of them singletons. The sequenced sample was PBMCs or a T cell subset sorted from them (not recorded which). These receptors were collected from a young man who had mild COVID-19 (a few samples of this study predate the infection). Cell type and time point are not known.

This clonotype appeared a few times. V and J are TRBV12-3 or TRBV12-4 and TRBJ1-1, with D uncertain. CDR3 length equals 15 residues. V was shortened by 5 bases and J by 1 base, with 14 bases between the two germline ends. The CDR3 DNA reads TGTGCCAGCAGTCCGGCCCCCGGCAGGAACACTGAAGCTTTCTTT. Encoded protein: CASSPAPGRNTEAFF.

Note on this clonotype: It is unclear where the CDR3 begins or ends on the DNA, so no DNA is shown, and the CDR3 is as TCRdb lists it. The gene calls are TRBV28 and TRBJ2-4; the listed D gene, TRBD1, was not tested against the DNA. Counting both end residues, the CDR3 totals 14 amino acids. Germline V gene data show CDR1 as MDHEN and CDR2 as SYDVKM. CDR3 amino acids: CASSSSGQGHIQYF.

In its sample, this clonotype was seen many times. This chain joins TRBV4-2 and TRBJ1-1, with TRBD1 matching over 9 bases. The V and J ends lost 4 bases and 5 bases, in that order; junction bases with no gene match: 8. This CDR3 contains 15 residues. CDR1 LGHNA and CDR2 YNFKEQ come from the germline V gene. The CDR3 protein is CASSRTGTGKTEAFF. As DNA, the CDR3 is TGTGCCAGCAGCCGGACCGGGACAGGGAAAACTGAAGCTTTCTTT.

This clonotype has only a few counts. The chain recombines TRBV12-3 or TRBV12-4 with TRBJ2-1; 8 bases map to TRBD1. This CDR3 is 16 amino acids long. The trim removed 6 bases at V and 3 bases at J, leaving 10 bases unmatched. CDR3 region: CASSPRGQVGYNEQFF. Here the CDR3 DNA reads TGTGCCAGCAGCCCCCGGGGACAGGTTGGCTACAATGAGCAGTTCTTC.

This clonotype came up a few times. This sequence joins TRBV28 and TRBJ1-5; 8 bases line up with TRBD1. Germline assignment: CDR1 MDHEN and CDR2 SYDVKM. The CDR3 covers 14 residues. Trimming at V came to 6 bases and at J to 7 bases, leaving 8 bases not matched to a gene. CDR3 loop: CASREGQGRQPQHF. In DNA, the CDR3 is TGTGCCAGCAGAGAAGGACAGGGAAGGCAGCCCCAGCATTTT.

V is TRBV18 and J is TRBJ2-2, with TRBD1 as a possible D gene (6 bases). The V end lost 3 bases, the J end lost 3 bases, and 11 bases lay between the germline ends. This CDR3 has 15 amino acids. Per germline, CDR1 KGHSH and CDR2 LQKENI. The CDR3 loop reads CASSPITGYTGELFF. DNA for the CDR3: TGTGCCAGCTCACCCATCACAGGGTACACCGGGGAGCTGTTTTTT.

This clonotype was seen a few times. The chain joins TRBV4-3 to TRBJ2-2; D is unclear. Germline loops: CDR1 LGHNA, CDR2 YSLEER. Deletions cut 0 bases from V and 4 bases from J, with 15 bases between. The CDR3 length is 17 residues. The CDR3 spells CASSQDIVGFGTGELFF. The CDR3 DNA reads as TGCGCCAGCAGCCAAGATATTGTGGGATTCGGCACCGGGGAGCTGTTTTTT.

V gene TRBV7-3 combines with J gene TRBJ2-3; 9 positions agree with TRBD1. Germline V CDR1 and CDR2: SGHTA, FQGTGA. J was trimmed by 3 bases and V by 2 bases; bases with no gene match: 12. CDR3 length: 18 residues. The CDR3 region is CASSLRGLGTGLTDTQYF. CDR3 bases: TGTGCCAGCAGCTTACGGGGCCTCGGGACAGGGTTGACAGATACGCAGTATTTT.

The rearrangement links TRBV27 to TRBJ1-6, with TRBD1 matching over 9 bases. V dropped 10 bases and J dropped 9; count of bases not matched to a gene: 7. Looked up from germline, CDR1 is MNHEY and CDR2 is SMNVEV (reference sequence). The CDR3 is made up of 13 amino acids. DNA of the CDR3: TGTGCCATCGGACGGGACAGGGTTTCACCCCTCCACTTT. Its translation is CAIGRDRVSPLHF.

This sequence joins TRBV27 and TRBJ1-4; 12 bases are shared with TRBD1. After removal of 3 bases from V and 10 bases from J, the junction contained 6 bases not matched to a gene. This CDR3 is 15 amino acids long. Germline V gene data show CDR1 as MNHEY and CDR2 as SMNVEV (reference sequence). In nucleotides, the CDR3 is TGTGCCAGCAGTTTTCAGGGACAGGGGGCGGGAAAACTGTTTTTT. It yields the protein CASSFQGQGAGKLFF.

The table lists this clonotype with a count of one. The chain combines TRBV9 with TRBJ2-3; 10 bases line up with TRBD2. Germline CDR1 and CDR2: SGDLS and YYNGEE. Losses at the gene ends were 2 bases for V and 6 bases for J; bases not matched to a gene: 6. There are 15 residues in the CDR3. Here the CDR3 reads CASSVASGGMDTQYF. The CDR3 nucleotides read TGTGCCAGCAGCGTTGCTAGCGGGGGAATGGATACGCAGTATTTT.

This clonotype was counted ten times or more. The chain joins TRBV7-9 to TRBJ2-3; possible D gene TRBD1, 6 bases. V was clipped by 5 bases and J by 0 bases, with 12 bases between them. This CDR3 comprises 15 residues. Looked up from germline, CDR1 is SEHNR and CDR2 is FQNEAQ (reference sequence). The CDR3 DNA reads as TGTGCCAGCAGCCCTCGGACAGCTAGCACAGATACGCAGTATTTT. It translates to CASSPRTASTDTQYF.

The table lists this clonotype with a few counts. V gene TRBV5-1 combines with J gene TRBJ2-3; D possibly matches TRBD1 or TRBD2 (6 bases each). V lost 1 base, J lost 3 bases, and 12 bases lay in between. Per the germline V gene, CDR1 is SGHRS and CDR2 is YFSETQ. The CDR3 extends over 15 amino acids. CDR3 in DNA: TGCGCCAGCAGCTTGTGGGGGGCTCCTACAGATACGCAGTATTTT. It specifies CASSLWGAPTDTQYF.

The chain couples TRBV20-1 to TRBJ2-7; tentative D call: TRBD1 (6 bases). The CDR3 has 15 amino acids. CDR1 DFQATT and CDR2 SNEGSKA come from the germline V gene (reference sequence). V was trimmed by 2 bases and J by 2 bases, leaving 16 bases between them. CDR3 in amino acids: CSARYTGINAYEQYF. In DNA form, the CDR3 reads TGCAGTGCTAGATACACAGGGATCAACGCCTACGAGCAGTACTTC.

V usage is TRBV5-6 and J usage is TRBJ2-5, with D perhaps matching TRBD2 (7 bases). Germline CDR1 and CDR2: SGHDT and YYEEEE. The CDR3 is 16 residues long. V dropped 0 bases and J dropped 0 bases, with 12 bases sitting between them. Here the CDR3 DNA reads TGTGCCAGCAGCTTGGTAGGGGGGGAGTACCAAGAGACCCAGTACTTC. This codes for CASSLVGGEYQETQYF.